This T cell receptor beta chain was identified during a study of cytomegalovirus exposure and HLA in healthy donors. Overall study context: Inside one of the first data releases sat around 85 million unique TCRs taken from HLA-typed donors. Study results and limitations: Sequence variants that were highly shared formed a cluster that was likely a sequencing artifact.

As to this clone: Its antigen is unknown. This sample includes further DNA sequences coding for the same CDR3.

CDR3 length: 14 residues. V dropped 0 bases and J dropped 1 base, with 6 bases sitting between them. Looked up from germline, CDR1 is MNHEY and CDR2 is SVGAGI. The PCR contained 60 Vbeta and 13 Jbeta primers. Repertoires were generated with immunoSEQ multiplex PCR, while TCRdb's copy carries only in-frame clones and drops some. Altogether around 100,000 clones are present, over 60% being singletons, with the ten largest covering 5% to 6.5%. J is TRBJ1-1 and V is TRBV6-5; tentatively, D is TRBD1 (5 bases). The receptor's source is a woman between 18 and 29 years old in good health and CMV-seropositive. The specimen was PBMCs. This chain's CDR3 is CASSYSGGNTEAFF. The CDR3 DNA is TGTGCCAGCAGTTACTCGGGGGGGAACACTGAAGCTTTCTTT.